This T cell receptor beta chain was profiled in a study of Ad26.COV2.S vaccination and SARS-CoV-2 variants (dated by TCRdb to 2020 to 2022). With respect to the entire study: Vaccine-arm donors were drawn from COV1001, a multicentre, randomized, double-blind, placebo-controlled phase I-IIa trial of Ad26.COV2.S in healthy adults. Ad26.COV2.S was given intramuscularly at 5x10^10 or 1x10^11 viral particles, as a single shot or as two shots 56 days apart. TCRbeta repertoire sequencing served as the tool for gauging how specific and how broad the SARS-CoV-2-reactive T cell receptors were following Ad26.COV2.S vaccination. A total of 32 samples were included in the TCR-sequenced set, comprising roughly 19 Ad26.COV2.S vaccine recipients, 5 placebo recipients and 8 SARS-CoV-2 convalescent individuals. Trial participants were randomized into five groups of five, in which low-dose or high-dose Ad26.COV2.S was given once or twice, or placebo was given on both occasions. Blinding of investigators to trial group allocation was maintained during experiments and outcome assessment.

The treatment or condition label, as the study defines it: some 20 received Ad26.COV2.S at low or high dose, single or two shots; about 5 received placebo; per-sample allocation not given. For vaccine and placebo recipients, the sequenced repertoires came from samples collected on day 63 after the first injection. In Cohort 1b, more than 20 adults aged 18-55 years were enrolled at a single site in Boston, USA, between 29 July and 7 August 2020. Ad26.COV2.S consisted of a replication-incompetent adenovirus type 26 vector by which a prefusion-stabilized SARS-CoV-2 spike protein from the original Wuhan strain was expressed. Study-wide conclusions, independent of this receptor: It was noted by the authors that total T cell responses may have been underestimated by the TCR breadth and depth analyses. After vaccination, spike-specific CD8+ and CD4+ T cell responses were reported to show substantial breadth. The study was not powered to compare responses between vaccine doses or regimens. Non-spike TCR breadth was comparable between vaccine and placebo recipients, consistent with the vaccine containing only spike. Spike-specific TCR breadth was higher in Ad26.COV2.S recipients than in placebo recipients (P = 0.0014).

The germline V gene yields SGDLS for CDR1 and YYNGEE for CDR2. Trimming at the junction amounts to 4 bases on V and 1 base on J, and the germline ends lie 17 bases apart. The CDR3 measures 16 amino acids from cysteine to phenylalanine. This entry keeps only the CDR3 DNA: 48 bases, framed from base 1. TCRbeta CDR3 regions were sequenced with the immunoSEQ Assay. After extraction, genomic DNA underwent amplification by bias-controlled multiplex PCR, followed by high-throughput sequencing. The paper's processing steps were these. To quantify the absolute abundance of each unique TCRbeta CDR3 region, sequences were collapsed and filtered. Usable DNA was measured by amplifying reference genes present in all nucleated cells, and TCRbeta template counts were normalized to that usable DNA to estimate T cell fraction. Repertoire TCRs were annotated as SARS-CoV-2-specific by exact matching of V gene, CDR3 amino acid sequence and J gene to a known reactive TCR set. The reference SARS-CoV-2 TCR set was derived from MIRA and filtered for enrichment in COVID-19-positive ImmuneCODE repertoires, a step that removed public or cross-reactive TCRs. Based on the MIRA antigens, annotated TCRs were further analysed at the level of specific ORF or position within ORF. Depth was the summed frequency of annotated unique rearrangements, while breadth was defined as annotated unique rearrangements over total unique productive rearrangements. Two-sided Wilcoxon rank-sum tests were used to compare TCR breadth between groups. TCRdb's version of the immuneACCESS table is confined to in-frame rearrangements and falls short of the full clone set. An unresolved V gene accounts for under half of the shortfall where checked; the remainder is of unknown origin. The DNA was the basis for D and trimming; V, J and clone size are from that table. Counted in this sample were fewer than 400,000 clones; 75% to 90% of them appeared once. Of the sample, approximately 5% is held by the ten largest clones.

This clone was recorded once. This receptor's antigen is unknown. The record has no base qualities; no much larger clone is one base away. Material: peripheral blood, obtained in a trial of Ad26.COV2.S vaccine versus placebo. The receptor chain draws on TRBV9 and TRBJ1-1; the D gene is unclear. The sequence derives from a person aged 18 to 59 who received the Ad26.COV2.S COVID-19 vaccine or a placebo. The DNA reads as follows: TGTGCCAGCAGCTTCGGGATCGGATCGGGGAACACTGAAGCTTTCTTT. This encodes CASSFGIGSGNTEAFF. Joined to the reference TRBV9 and TRBJ1-1 proteins, this CDR3 gives the full variable domain: DSGVTQTPKHLITATGQRVTLRCSPRSGDLSVYWYQQSLDQGLQFLIQYYNGEERAKGNILERFSAQQFPDLHSELNLSSLELGDSALYFCASSFGIGSGNTEAFFGQGTRLTVV.